A single sample is the source of the 2 T cell receptor beta chains below, sequenced in a study of shared clonotypes between healthy human individuals. The naive CD8 fraction comprised CD45RO-negative cells positively selected for CCR7 and excluded terminally differentiated effector memory CD45RA+ cells. Repertoires were generated with immunoSEQ multiplex PCR, while TCRdb's copy carries only in-frame clones and drops some. This table has about 590,000 clones, roughly 95% appearing once. The sequenced material came from naive CD8+ T cells sorted from blood. The receptors stem from a woman under 40 in good health.

The chain links TRBV28 to TRBJ2-7; 11 bases line up with TRBD2. CDR3 length: 16 residues. Germline V lookup: CDR1 MDHEN, CDR2 SYDVKM. The ends lost 4 bases at V and 0 bases at J; junction bases unmatched: 5. The CDR3 here is CASSSRTSGFSYEQYF. The CDR3 bases are TGTGCCAGCAGTTCACGGACTAGCGGGTTCTCCTACGAGCAGTACTTC.

This chain uses TRBV6-5 with TRBJ1-1; D not resolved. The CDR3 loop spans 14 amino acids. From germline, CDR1 is MNHEY and CDR2 SVGAGI. V was shortened by 0 bases and J by 4 bases, with 9 bases between the two germline ends. DNA of the CDR3: TGTGCCAGCAGTTACTCCCCGGCGAGCACTGAAGCTTTCTTT. Amino acids: CASSYSPASTEAFF.